This TCR beta chain originates from a study of T cell repertoires in cytomegalovirus infection. The wider study: Public TCR beta signatures were indicative of both CMV infection and a matching HLA type.

This clonotype has more than one count but fewer than ten. Its antigen is still unknown. CDR1 MNHEY and CDR2 SVGAGI come from the germline V gene. V lost 5 bases to trimming and J lost 16 bases, with 27 bases between them. This CDR3 region has 15 residues. General observations from the study: Pooled public TCR beta family frequency picked out CMV carriers with the relevant HLA. What dominated the ex vivo response were HLA-C-restricted CMV-specific TCR beta clonotypes.

Each CDR3 protein gets one entry after TCRdb re-called the reads with MiXCR. The sample includes 350,000 to 450,000 distinct CDR3 sequences, 15% to 20% seen only once; the top ten take 8.5% to 10%. The sequence came from a human donor in good health (CMV status not recorded). Some clones in this sample may be carry-over from other donors' samples. This rearrangement joins TRBV6-5 to TRBJ2-1; weak D call: TRBD2 (6 bases). Sequenced sample: PBMCs. The CDR3 protein is CASSPSTGRLGPHFF. The CDR3 region has the DNA TGTGCCAGCAGTCCATCTACGGGACGACTAGGACCACACTTCTTC.